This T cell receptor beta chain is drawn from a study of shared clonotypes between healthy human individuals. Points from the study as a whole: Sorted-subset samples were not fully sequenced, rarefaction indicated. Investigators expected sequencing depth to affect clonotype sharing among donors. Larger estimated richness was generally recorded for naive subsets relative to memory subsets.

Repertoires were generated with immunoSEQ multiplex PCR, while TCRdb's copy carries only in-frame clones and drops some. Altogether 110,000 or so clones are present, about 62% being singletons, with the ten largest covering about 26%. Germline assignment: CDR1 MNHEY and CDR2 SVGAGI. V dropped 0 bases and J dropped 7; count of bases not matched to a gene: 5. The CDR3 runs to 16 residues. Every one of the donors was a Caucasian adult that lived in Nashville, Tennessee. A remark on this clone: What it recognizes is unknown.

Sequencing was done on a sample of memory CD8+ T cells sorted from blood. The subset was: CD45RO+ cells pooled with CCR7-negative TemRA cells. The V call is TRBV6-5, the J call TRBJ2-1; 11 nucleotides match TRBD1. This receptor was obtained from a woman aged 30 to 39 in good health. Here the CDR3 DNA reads TGTGCCAGCAGTTACTCGGTCGGGACAGGGGGAAATGAGCAGTTCTTC. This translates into CASSYSVGTGGNEQFF.